This T cell receptor beta chain was sequenced during a study of T cell responses to AZD1222 COVID-19 vaccine. The study, taken as a whole, reports: The CD4 TCRs associated with vaccination extended across spike and predominated at 160-218 and 743-854. Epitopes outside B.1.351 and B.1.1.7 mutated regions reportedly drew nearly half of spike TCRs. Among the donors, most were white British and more were female, and clonal diversity was possibly underestimated.

Comments on this clone: Its antigen remains unidentified.

Germline V gene lookup returns CDR1 SGHNT and CDR2 YENEEA. The V end was cut by 3 bases, the J end by 8 bases, with 17 bases between. This CDR3 has 15 residues. The repertoire was sequenced with immunoSEQ multiplex PCR; TCRdb's copy has only in-frame clones and lacks some. In the table there are 120,000 to 150,000 clones, over 75% of which are singletons. Sample: peripheral blood, taken on day 0 of AZD1222 vaccination. This TCR was sampled from an adult in good health. The chain carries TRBV11-3 and TRBJ2-1, with D maybe TRBD1 (6 bases). CDR3 DNA: TGTGCCAGCAGCTTTCGTTTTACAGGGCGGGATGAGCAGTTCTTC. Its translation: CASSFRFTGRDEQFF.